The TCR beta chain described here comes from a study of cytomegalovirus exposure and HLA in healthy donors (dated by TCRdb to 2015 to 2018). At the level of the whole study: In an earlier analysis of approximately 640 of the donors, 276 Gb of sequence data and 120 million or so unique TCR beta sequences from 180 million or so T cells were reported. Typing coverage differed by locus: A, B, C, DRB1 and DQB1 were typed in roughly 620-630 donors, DQA1 in 500 to 550, DPA1 in around 600, and DPB1 in around 490. A separate validation cohort of approximately 120 different subjects was used in addition to the 666-subject first cohort. An earlier analysis of several hundred of the donors used high-throughput TCR beta sequencing to judge whether each TCR beta V gene segment behaved as functional or pseudogenic. The later analysis used no new phenotypic data to find candidate immune exposures, relying instead on TCR beta sequences and their occurrence across donors. HLA typing included class I and class II loci at four-digit resolution. Alongside the repertoire data, information on donor age, sex, ethnicity and CMV serostatus was compiled. Genome-wide SNP genotypes for about three fifths of the roughly 670 donors were used in a later genetic analysis, which treated that subset as a discovery cohort. The genetic ancestry cluster associated with self-reported Caucasian donors included around four fifths of the roughly 400 genotyped donors. Using immunosequencing, the study profiled T cell repertoires from approximately 700 subjects and related those repertoires to cytomegalovirus serostatus. On average, over 200,000 unique TCR beta nucleotide sequences were sequenced per donor among a few hundred genotyped donors of the cohort, with approximately 18% of those sequences being non-productive. All discovery cohort repertoires had been generated using a single sequencing platform. To predict cytomegalovirus infection status, the study brought together high-throughput TCR immunosequencing, statistical association of individual TCRs with disease status, and machine learning. Four to six DR-DQ haplotypes were handled as single units for association and clustering, since linkage in the cohort was strong. The study was designed to test whether signatures of past pathogen exposure could be identified by cataloging public T cell receptors. An early release covering roughly 640 HLA-typed donors comprised 250 to 350 gigabases of sequencing data and around 80 million unique TCR sequences. A later analysis re-examined previously published TCR beta repertoires from roughly 720 donors and added high-resolution HLA genotyping to investigate patterns of TCR occurrence.

The cohort consisted of approximately 690 healthy bone marrow donors. All cohort members were sampled while nominally healthy, although unrecorded immune exposures were likely present. The donor tested CMV seropositive, placing the donor among the 289 seropositive members of the cohort. A peripheral blood sample was collected from each donor, and TCR beta sequencing was performed on peripheral blood mononuclear cells. Genomic DNA was extracted from the blood cell samples with the Qiagen DNeasy Blood Extraction Kit. A distance of 14 bases separates the germline ends of V and J, which lose 4 bases and 8 bases respectively. The CDR3 goes from the cysteine to the phenylalanine over 14 residues. Just CDR3 DNA is preserved here, 42 bases in frame from base 1. CDR1 and CDR2 are drawn from the germline V gene (reference sequence): MNHNY, SVGAGI. Library generation was performed with the immunoSEQ multiplex PCR assay. The multiplex PCR relied on a mix of 60 forward primers for TCR Vbeta segments and 13 reverse primers for TCR Jbeta segments. A multiplex PCR assay on genomic DNA amplified the CDR3 region of rearranged TCR beta genes. The Illumina HiSeq System was used to sequence the amplified TCR beta libraries as 87-base-pair reads. In the original analysis: In a later analysis, some 80 million unique TCR beta chains were counted across the 650 to 700 repertoires, and approximately 9.9 million of these chains were shared by at least two donors. A nearest-neighbor algorithm error-corrected the raw reads and collapsed the reads into unique sequences, merging closely related sequences to remove PCR and sequencing errors. Alignment of CDR3 sequences to IMGT reference sequences was used to assign V, D and J gene segments. For a sequence to be retained, a match of at least six nucleotides to both a V gene segment and a J gene segment was required. Rearrangements were called productive when the CDR3 lacked stop codons and stayed in frame with V and J; all others were non-productive. Following IMGT convention, CDR3 was defined as the stretch from the second conserved V-encoded cysteine to the conserved J-encoded phenylalanine. In an earlier analysis of roughly 610 of the donors, sequences lacking an unambiguous match to a single V gene segment were excluded. An earlier analysis of a few hundred of the donors classified V segments as functional when productive rearrangements were above 56.7% and as segregating when the standard deviation between donors was above 5%. A statistical classification framework was developed to diagnose cytomegalovirus status using the catalog of TCR beta chain sequences. In a later analysis, TCR nucleotide sequences were compared against IMGT/GENE-DB human TR gene sequences so that V and J genes could be assigned. Using the TCRdist pipeline, a later analysis assigned CDR3 sequences along with most-parsimonious VDJ recombination scenarios. In a later analysis, each TCR beta chain was defined by its CDR3 amino acid sequence together with its V-gene family, and reads without a unique V-gene family were excluded. As a way to deal with suspected cross-contamination and a sequencing artifact, a later analysis dropped roughly 600 nucleotide sequences that were highly shared and had low generation probability. In a later analysis, a clonal expansion index for each public chain was calculated from normalized within-repertoire ranks of inferred template counts. Generation probabilities in a later analysis came from a VDJ recombination model fitted to out-of-frame rearrangements, and those results were checked against IGoR. In a later analysis, TCR-TCR, TCR-HLA and TCR-CMV co-occurrence was scored with hypergeometric tests, and a repertoire-size bias correction was applied to TCR pairs. False discovery rates were estimated in a later analysis by permuting HLA or CMV assignments 20 times. In a later analysis, co-occurring TCRs were grouped using DBSCAN, with TCRdist sequence similarity added in when clustering inside HLA-allele-positive subsets. Co-occurrence clustering excluded repertoires with fewer than 30,000 or more than 120,000 public chains, plus five with anomalous nucleotide sharing. TCRdb holds this immuneACCESS table with in-frame rearrangements only. Some clones are missing; in checked studies, unresolved V genes explain under half, and the rest has no known cause. The V and J calls and the clone size are those of that table, but D and trimming were determined from the DNA. The sample table records 90,000 or so clones; more than 75% of these occur just once. The biggest ten clones account for around 25% of the sample.

Broad study findings and their caveats: Linkage disequilibrium might explain the correlated functional status among segregating V segments, but an unknown experimental factor could not be ruled out. A few of the identified cytomegalovirus-associated TCR beta chains were confirmed in vitro to be specific for cytomegalovirus antigens. A further reported finding was that TCR beta sequences accurately predicted the HLA-A and HLA-B alleles for most subjects in the first cohort. According to a later analysis, TCR association rates differed among HLA loci, with DRB1 alleles showing the most associated TCRs and HLA-C alleles showing the fewest. In a later analysis, about 17,000 TCR beta sequences were associated with specific HLA alleles at a false discovery rate of 0.05. In a later analysis, HLA-associated TCR beta chains showed more clonal expansion and lower generation probabilities than non-associated chains that were equally common. A cluster of highly shared sequence variants was judged likely to represent a technical artifact of the sequencing pipeline. Compared with the approximately 670-donor mean, donors in an Asian-associated ancestry cluster had fewer N-insertions in productive TCRs, according to a later genetic analysis. The classifier was reported to diagnose cytomegalovirus status with high specificity and sensitivity in both the original cohort and the validation cohort. According to a later analysis, parvovirus B19, influenza, CMV and Epstein-Barr virus appeared linked to several top co-occurrence clusters. According to a later analysis, most CMV-associated TCR beta chains appeared to be HLA-restricted, and the HLA associations seemed to be driven largely by CMV exposure. Because HLA typing was unavailable for some donors at each locus, only the typed subset was used in association tests. In an earlier analysis of some 550 of the donors, most TCR beta V segments were observed in productive rearrangements about 87% or about 30% of the time, broadly matching IMGT annotations. Sequencing depth was assumed to be roughly uniform across donors in the presence/absence analyses, though that assumption may not hold. The authors suggested that the approach could potentially be generalized to other disease states and immunological phenotypes. When HLA alleles, especially DR and DQ, strongly co-occurred, attributing TCR associations to individual alleles was difficult. Most TCR sequences were seen in very few donors, while some public TCRs were found in many individuals. Only TCR beta chains were sequenced in this cohort, and the absence of alpha or paired-chain data limited detectable features. CMV serostatus was the only immune exposure information available for the cohort. Some IMGT-functional V segments, including TRBV6-2 and TRBV6-3, could not be distinguished by the 87-base-pair reads and were therefore excluded. The study gave a list of 150 to 200 TCR beta chains associated with cytomegalovirus. Because counts were too low, roughly 16 rarely observed V segments, including chromosome 9 orphons, were excluded from the earlier analysis of around 640 of the donors. V-gene and J-gene trimming of TCR beta chains was associated with a missense DCLRE1C variant in a later genetic analysis, and the association was replicated in an independent cohort.

About this clone: No cognate antigen has been identified for it. Per-nucleotide qualities are absent, and no much larger clonotype sits a single base away.

The material sequenced was PBMCs. This clonotype was sampled from a woman between 50 and 59 years old in good health and CMV-seropositive. The receptor chain draws on TRBV6-6 and TRBJ1-4, with no confidently assigned D gene. The CDR3 here reads CASSSFRLWEKLFF. The DNA sequence follows: TGTGCCAGCAGTTCATTCAGGCTTTGGGAAAAACTGTTTTTT.